This T cell receptor beta chain was captured by sequencing in a study of cytomegalovirus exposure and HLA in healthy donors. Study-level information: Inside one of the first data releases sat about 85 million unique TCRs taken from HLA-typed donors.

General study points: The listing of fewer than 200 TCR beta chains classed them as cytomegalovirus-associated. The records held CMV serostatus as the only immune exposure information.

The CDR3 has 17 amino acids. Trimming pared 2 bases from V and 4 bases from J, leaving 17 bases between. CDR1 and CDR2 from the germline V gene are LGHNA and YNFKEQ. Primers included in the PCR were 60 Vbeta and 13 Jbeta primers. Original processing notes: A later analysis tallied about 80 million unique TCR beta chains, approximately 11 million of them shared. TCRdb's table, derived via immunoSEQ multiplex PCR, lists solely in-frame clones and lacks some. V and J calls and clone size are those listed in that table; D and trimming were worked out from the DNA. The table records 100,000 to 150,000 clones, about 76% of them present only once. A few counts support this clone. Its matching antigen is unknown.

The sequence was collected from a man between 18 and 35 years old in good health and CMV-seronegative. The chain combines TRBV4-2 with TRBJ2-2; D may be TRBD2 (7 bases). The sequencing sample was made of PBMCs. CDR3 coding DNA: TGTGCCAGCAGCCAATCGATCGGGGGGCCGGGCACCGGGGAGCTGTTTTTT. This encodes CASSQSIGGPGTGELFF.